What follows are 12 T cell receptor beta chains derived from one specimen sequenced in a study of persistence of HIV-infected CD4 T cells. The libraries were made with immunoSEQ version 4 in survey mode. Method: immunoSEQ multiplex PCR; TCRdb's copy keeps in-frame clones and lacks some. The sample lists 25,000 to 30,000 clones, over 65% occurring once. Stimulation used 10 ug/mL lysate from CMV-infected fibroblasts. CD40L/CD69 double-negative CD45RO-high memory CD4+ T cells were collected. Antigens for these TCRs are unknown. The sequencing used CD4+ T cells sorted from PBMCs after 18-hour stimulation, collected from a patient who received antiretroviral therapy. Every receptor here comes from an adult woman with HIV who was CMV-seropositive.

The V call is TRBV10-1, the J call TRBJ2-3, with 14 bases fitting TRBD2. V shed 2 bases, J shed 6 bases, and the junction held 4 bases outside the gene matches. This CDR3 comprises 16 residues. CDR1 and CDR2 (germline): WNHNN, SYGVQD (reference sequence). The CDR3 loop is CASSERTSGGLDTQYF. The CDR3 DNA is TGCGCCAGCAGTGAGCGGACTAGCGGGGGGCTTGATACGCAGTATTTT.

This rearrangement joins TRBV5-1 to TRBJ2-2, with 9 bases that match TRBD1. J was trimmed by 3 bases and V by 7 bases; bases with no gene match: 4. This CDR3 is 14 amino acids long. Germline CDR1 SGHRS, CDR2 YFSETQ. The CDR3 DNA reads TGCGCCAGCGGCCGGACAGGGGACACCGGGGAGCTGTTTTTT. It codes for CASGRTGDTGELFF.

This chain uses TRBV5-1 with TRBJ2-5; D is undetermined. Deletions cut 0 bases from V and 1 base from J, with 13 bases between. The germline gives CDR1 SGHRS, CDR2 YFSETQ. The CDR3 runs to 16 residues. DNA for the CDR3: TGCGCCAGCAGCTTGGGAGTCGGCGGAACCCAAGAGACCCAGTACTTC. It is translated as CASSLGVGGTQETQYF.

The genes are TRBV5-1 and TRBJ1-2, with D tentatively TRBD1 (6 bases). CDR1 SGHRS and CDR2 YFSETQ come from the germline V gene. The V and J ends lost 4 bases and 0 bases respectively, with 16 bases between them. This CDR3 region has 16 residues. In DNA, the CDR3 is TGCGCCAGCAGCCCGGGGACAAAAGATTCTAACTATGGCTACACCTTC. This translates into CASSPGTKDSNYGYTF.

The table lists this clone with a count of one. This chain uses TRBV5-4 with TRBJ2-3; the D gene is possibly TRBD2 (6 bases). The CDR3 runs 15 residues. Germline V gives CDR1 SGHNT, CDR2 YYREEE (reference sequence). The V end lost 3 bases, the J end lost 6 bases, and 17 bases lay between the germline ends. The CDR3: CASSSGTDSGDTQYF. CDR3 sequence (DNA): TGTGCCAGCAGCTCTGGGACTGATTCAGGGGATACGCAGTATTTT.

The CDR3 loop reads CASSVQKGVSGANVLTF. The CDR3 coding sequence is TGTGCCAGCAGCGTCCAAAAGGGGGTGTCTGGGGCCAACGTCCTGACTTTC. The J gene is TRBJ2-6, the V gene TRBV7-9, with a tentative D call TRBD1 (6 bases). This CDR3 spans 17 amino acids. V was pared by 5 bases and J by 1 base, with 15 bases between. Per the germline V gene, CDR1 is SEHNR and CDR2 is FQNEAQ (reference sequence).

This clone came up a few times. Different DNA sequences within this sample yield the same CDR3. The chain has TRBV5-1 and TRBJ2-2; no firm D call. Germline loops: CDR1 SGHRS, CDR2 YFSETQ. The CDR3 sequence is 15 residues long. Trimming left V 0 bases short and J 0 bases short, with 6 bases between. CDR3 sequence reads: CASSLGSANTGELFF. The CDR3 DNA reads TGCGCCAGCAGCTTGGGGTCTGCGAACACCGGGGAGCTGTTTTTT.

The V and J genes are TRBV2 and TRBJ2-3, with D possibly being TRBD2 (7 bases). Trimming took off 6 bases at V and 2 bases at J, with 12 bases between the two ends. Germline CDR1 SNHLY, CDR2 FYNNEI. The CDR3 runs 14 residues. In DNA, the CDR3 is TGTGCCAGCAGGACGGGGGGCCCCACAGATACGCAGTATTTT. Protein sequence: CASRTGGPTDTQYF.

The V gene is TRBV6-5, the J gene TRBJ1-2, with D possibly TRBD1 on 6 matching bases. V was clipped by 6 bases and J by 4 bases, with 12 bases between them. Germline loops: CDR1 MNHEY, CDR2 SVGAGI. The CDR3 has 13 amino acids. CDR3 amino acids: CASRYPGAYGYTF. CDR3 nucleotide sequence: TGTGCCAGCAGATATCCAGGGGCCTATGGCTACACCTTC.

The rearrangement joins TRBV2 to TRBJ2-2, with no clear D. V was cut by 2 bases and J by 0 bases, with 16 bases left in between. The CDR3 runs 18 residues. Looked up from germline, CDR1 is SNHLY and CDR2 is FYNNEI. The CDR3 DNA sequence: TGTGCCAGCAGTGAACCCGCCAAGACGGGTACGAACACCGGGGAGCTGTTTTTT. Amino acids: CASSEPAKTGTNTGELFF.

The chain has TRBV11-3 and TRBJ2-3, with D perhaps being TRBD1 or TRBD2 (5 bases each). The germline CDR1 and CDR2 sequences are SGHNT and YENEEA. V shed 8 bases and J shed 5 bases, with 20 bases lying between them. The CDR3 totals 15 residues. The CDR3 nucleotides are TGTGCCAGCGCTTCCCAGGGAGACGAGGGAGATACGCAGTATTTT. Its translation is CASASQGDEGDTQYF. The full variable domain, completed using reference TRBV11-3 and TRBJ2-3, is EAGVVQSPRYKIIEKKQPVAFWCNPISGHNTLYWYLQNLGQGPELLIRYENEEAVDDSQLPKDRFSAERLKGVDSTLKIQPAELGDSAVYLCASASQGDEGDTQYFGPGTRLTVL.

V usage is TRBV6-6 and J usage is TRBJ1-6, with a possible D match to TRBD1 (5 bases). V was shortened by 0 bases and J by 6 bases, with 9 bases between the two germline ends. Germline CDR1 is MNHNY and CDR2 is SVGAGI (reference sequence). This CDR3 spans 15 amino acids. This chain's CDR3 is CASSYSTGTNSPLHF. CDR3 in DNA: TGTGCCAGCAGTTACTCGACGGGGACTAATTCACCCCTCCACTTT.